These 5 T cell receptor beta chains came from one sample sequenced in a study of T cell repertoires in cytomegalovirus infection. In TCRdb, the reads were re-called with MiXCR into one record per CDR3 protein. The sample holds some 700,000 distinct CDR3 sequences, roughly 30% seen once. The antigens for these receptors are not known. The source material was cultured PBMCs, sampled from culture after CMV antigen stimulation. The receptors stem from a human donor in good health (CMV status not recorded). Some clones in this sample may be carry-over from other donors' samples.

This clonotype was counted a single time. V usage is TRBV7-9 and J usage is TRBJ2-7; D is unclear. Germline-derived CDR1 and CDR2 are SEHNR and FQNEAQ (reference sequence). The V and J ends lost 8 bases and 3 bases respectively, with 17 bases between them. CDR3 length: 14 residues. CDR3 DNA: TGTGCCAGCTCCCCCGGAACGGTGAACTACGAGCAGTACTTC. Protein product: CASSPGTVNYEQYF.

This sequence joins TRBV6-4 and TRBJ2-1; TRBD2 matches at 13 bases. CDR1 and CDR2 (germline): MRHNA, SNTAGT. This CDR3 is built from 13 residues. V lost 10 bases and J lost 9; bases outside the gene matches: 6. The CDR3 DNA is TGTGCCATCCGGACTAGCGGGAGTACTGAGCAGTTCTTC. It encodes CAIRTSGSTEQFF.

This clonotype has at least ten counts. This CDR3 is CASKRQGINTEAFF. CDR3 bases: TGTGCCAGCAAACGACAGGGAATCAACACTGAAGCTTTCTTT. The chain joins TRBV7-2 to TRBJ1-1; 7 bases line up with TRBD1. This CDR3 is 14 amino acids long. Trimming cost V 7 bases and J 2 bases; bases outside gene matches: 7. The germline V gene has CDR1 SGHTA and CDR2 FQGNSA.

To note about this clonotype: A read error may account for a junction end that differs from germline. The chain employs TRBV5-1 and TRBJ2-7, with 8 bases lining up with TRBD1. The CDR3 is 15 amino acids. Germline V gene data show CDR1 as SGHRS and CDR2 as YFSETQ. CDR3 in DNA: TGCGCCAGCAGTTTGGGGGACAGGACGGCAACCGCCCAGTACTTC. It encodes CASSLGDRTATAQYF.

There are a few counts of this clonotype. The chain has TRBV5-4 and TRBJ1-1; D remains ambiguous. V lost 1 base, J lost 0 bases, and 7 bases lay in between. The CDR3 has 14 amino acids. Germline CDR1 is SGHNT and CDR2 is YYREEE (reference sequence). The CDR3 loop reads CASSLPGLNTEAFF. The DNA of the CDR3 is TGTGCCAGCAGCTTGCCAGGCCTGAACACTGAAGCTTTCTTT.